This T cell receptor (beta chain) was observed in a study of blood T cell repertoires in COVID-19. Study-wide background: There were acute and convalescent COVID-19 samples, and they came from the United States, Italy and Spain.

As originally analysed: Amplification with reference gene primers provided the estimates of nucleated cell counts. Profiled with immunoSEQ multiplex PCR; TCRdb holds only in-frame clones, not every one. V, J and clone size derive from that table, while D and trimming were established from the DNA sequence. The sample has about 180,000 clones; 65% to 90% are singletons. The CDR3 sequence is 16 residues long. The ends lost 4 bases at V and 7 bases at J; junction bases unmatched: 10. Germline values: CDR1 SGHVS, CDR2 FQNEAQ. The TCR sequence derives from a human donor in a cohort sampled during active COVID-19. This chain joins TRBV7-8 and TRBJ1-4; TRBD1 aligns across 9 bases. Sequencing used peripheral blood. CDR3 in DNA: TGTGCCAGCAGCTCCACAGGGGGCGCGAGAGGTGAAAAACTGTTTTTT. Its protein product is CASSSTGGARGEKLFF. The full variable domain, its missing parts supplied by reference TRBV7-8 and TRBJ1-4, is GAGVSQSPRYKVAKRGQDVALRCDPISGHVSLFWYQQALGQGPEFLTYFQNEAQLDKSGLPSDRFFAERPEGSVSTLKIQRTQQEDSAVYLCASSSTGGARGEKLFFGSGTQLSVL.